These 9 T cell receptor beta chains came from one sample sequenced in a study of T cells in tuberculosis. The data were produced by immunoSEQ multiplex PCR, yet TCRdb's version contains in-frame clones alone and is incomplete. The sample has approximately 35,000 clones, 95% to 96% seen once; the top ten hold around 2%. The sample comprised PBMCs. The receptors originated from a donor aged 10 to 29 with latent tuberculosis or without tuberculosis infection.

V is TRBV28 and J is TRBJ2-3; TRBD1 might be the D (7 bases). The V end was cut by 6 bases, the J end by 4 bases, with 17 bases between. The length of the CDR3 is 15 residues. The germline CDR1 and CDR2 sequences are MDHEN and SYDVKM. The CDR3 loop is CASRLQGGRADTQYF. CDR3 nucleotides: TGTGCCAGCAGGTTGCAGGGGGGCAGGGCAGATACGCAGTATTTT.

The gene calls are TRBV4-1 and TRBJ2-7, with 7 bases aligning to TRBD2. Germline V gene data show CDR1 as MGHRA and CDR2 as YSYEKL. Unmatched junction bases numbered 4, after V lost 0 bases and J lost 5 bases. This CDR3 comprises 14 residues. DNA for the CDR3: TGCGCCAGCAGCCAAGAACGGGGGGTCAACGAGCAGTACTTC. It is translated as CASSQERGVNEQYF.

The gene calls are TRBV2 and TRBJ2-1, with 8 bases lining up with TRBD2. Germline values: CDR1 SNHLY, CDR2 FYNNEI. V lost 2 bases to trimming and J lost 5 bases; unmatched junction nucleotides: 5. CDR3 length equals 15 residues. The CDR3 DNA follows: TGTGCCAGCAGTGAACGGGAGGGCGGGAACAATGAGCAGTTCTTC. Protein product: CASSEREGGNNEQFF. The complete variable domain, with remaining parts taken from reference TRBV2 and TRBJ2-1, reads EPEVTQTPSHQVTQMGQEVILRCVPISNHLYFYWYRQILGQKVEFLVSFYNNEISEKSEIFDDQFSVERPDGSNFTLKIRSTKLEDSAMYFCASSEREGGNNEQFFGPGTRLTVL.

The chain is built from TRBV4-1 and TRBJ1-1; no firm D call. The V end lost 7 bases, the J end lost 4 bases, and 13 bases lay between the germline ends. Germline CDR1 reads MGHRA; CDR2 reads YSYEKL. This CDR3 contains 13 residues. CDR3 protein: CASMTVGGTEAFF. The CDR3 nucleotides read TGCGCCAGCATGACCGTGGGAGGCACTGAAGCTTTCTTT.

This clone was counted a single time. The CDR3 here is CAGTAVPGINTEAFF. The CDR3 coding sequence is TGTGCCGGAACTGCAGTCCCAGGGATTAACACTGAAGCTTTCTTT. This chain uses TRBV30 with TRBJ1-1; maybe TRBD1 (5 bases). The CDR3 covers 15 residues. V was pared by 8 bases and J by 2 bases, with 21 bases between. Germline values: CDR1 GTSNPN, CDR2 SVGIG (reference sequence).

This chain joins TRBV2 and TRBJ1-4, with D tentatively TRBD1 (6 bases). The CDR3 length is 15 residues. Germline V gene data show CDR1 as SNHLY and CDR2 as FYNNEI. Trimming removed 9 bases from V and 5 bases from J, with 19 bases in between. The chain's CDR3 is CASSDPGQQNEKLFF. The CDR3, as DNA: TGTGCCAGTTCAGATCCGGGACAACAAAATGAAAAACTGTTTTTT.

This clone was counted once. This chain joins TRBV4-1 and TRBJ2-7; D is ambiguous. From germline, CDR1 is MGHRA and CDR2 YSYEKL. The V end was cut by 0 bases, the J end by 6 bases, with 15 bases between. The CDR3 sequence is 15 residues long. The CDR3 sequence: CASSQEELTRGEQYF. CDR3 coding DNA: TGCGCCAGCAGCCAAGAGGAACTAACCCGTGGCGAGCAGTACTTC.

This chain joins TRBV15 and TRBJ1-2; a weak D match, TRBD1 (5 bases). This CDR3 region has 12 residues. Germline lookup yields CDR1 LNHNV and CDR2 YYDKDF (reference sequence). V dropped 2 bases and J dropped 7 bases, with 8 bases sitting between them. The CDR3: CATSRQGLGYTF. In nucleotides, the CDR3 is TGTGCCACCAGCAGACAGGGCCTTGGCTACACCTTC.

This chain uses TRBV6-1 with TRBJ1-5; 12 positions agree with TRBD1. J gave up 5 bases and V 5 bases, and 4 bases lay outside the gene matches. Germline V gene lookup returns CDR1 MNHNS and CDR2 SASEGT. The CDR3 consists of 15 residues. CDR3 amino acids: CASSRGTGGDQPQHF. CDR3 in DNA: TGTGCCAGCAGTAGAGGGACAGGGGGCGATCAGCCCCAGCATTTT.